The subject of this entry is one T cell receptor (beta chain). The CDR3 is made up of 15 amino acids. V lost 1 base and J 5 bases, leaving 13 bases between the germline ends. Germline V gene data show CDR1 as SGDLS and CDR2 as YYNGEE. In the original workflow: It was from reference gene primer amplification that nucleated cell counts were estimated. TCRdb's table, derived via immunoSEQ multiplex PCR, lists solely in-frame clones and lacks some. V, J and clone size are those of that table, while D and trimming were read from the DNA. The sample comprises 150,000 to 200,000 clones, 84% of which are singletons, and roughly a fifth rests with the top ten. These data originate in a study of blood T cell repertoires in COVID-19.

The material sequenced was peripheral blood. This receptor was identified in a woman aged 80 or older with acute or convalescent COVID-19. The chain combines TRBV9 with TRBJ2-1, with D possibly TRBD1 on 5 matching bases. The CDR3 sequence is CASSVSGSGNNEQFF. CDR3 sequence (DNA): TGTGCCAGCAGCGTATCAGGGTCAGGAAACAATGAGCAGTTCTTC.